This T cell receptor (beta chain) originates from a study of Graves' ophthalmopathy and Graves' hyperthyroidism. Germline V gene data show CDR1 as SGHRS and CDR2 as YFSETQ. Trimming removed 0 bases from V and 5 bases from J; junction bases left unmatched: 5. The CDR3 has 14 amino acids. RNA transcripts were the source from which TCR beta CDR3 regions were amplified. After a first-round RT-PCR with HTBI primers, a second-round multiplex PCR was run. In TCRdb, the multiplex PCR reads were re-called with MiXCR into one record per CDR3 protein. The sample holds roughly 400,000 distinct CDR3 sequences, around 16% seen once. Ophthalmopathy donors showed moderate-to-severe activity, CAS ≥3, NOSPECS ≥4 and a duration under 3 months.

This rearrangement joins TRBV5-1 to TRBJ2-7; 7 nucleotides agree with TRBD1. This sequence was found in a woman aged 18-29 years with Graves' ophthalmopathy. Sequenced sample: peripheral blood. CDR3 DNA sequence: TGCGCCAGCAGCTTGGGGACAGGCATGGACGAGCAGTACTTC. This encodes CASSLGTGMDEQYF.